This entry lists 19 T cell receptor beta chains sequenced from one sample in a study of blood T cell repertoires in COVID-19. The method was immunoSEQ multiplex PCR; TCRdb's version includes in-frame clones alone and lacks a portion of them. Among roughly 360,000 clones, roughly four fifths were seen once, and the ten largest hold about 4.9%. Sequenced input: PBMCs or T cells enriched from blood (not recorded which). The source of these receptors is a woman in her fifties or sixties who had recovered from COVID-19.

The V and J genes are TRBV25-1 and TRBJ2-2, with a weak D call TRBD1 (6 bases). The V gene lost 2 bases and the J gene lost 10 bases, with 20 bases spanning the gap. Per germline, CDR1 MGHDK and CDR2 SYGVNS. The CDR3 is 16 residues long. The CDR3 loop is CASSERYITGTKELFF. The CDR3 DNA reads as TGTGCCAGCAGTGAACGATATATAACAGGGACAAAGGAGCTGTTTTTT.

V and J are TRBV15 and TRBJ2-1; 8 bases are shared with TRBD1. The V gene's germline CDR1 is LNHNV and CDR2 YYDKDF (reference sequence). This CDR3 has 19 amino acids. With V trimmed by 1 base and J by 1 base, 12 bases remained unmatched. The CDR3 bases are TGTGCCACCAGCAGAGGATCAGGGGGCGCAGGAAGGTCCTACAATGAGCAGTTCTTC. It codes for CATSRGSGGAGRSYNEQFF.

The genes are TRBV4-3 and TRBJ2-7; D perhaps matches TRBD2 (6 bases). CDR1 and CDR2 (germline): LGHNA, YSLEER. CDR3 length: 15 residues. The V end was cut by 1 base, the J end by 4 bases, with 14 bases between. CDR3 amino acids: CASSQVPPGAYEQYF. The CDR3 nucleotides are TGCGCCAGCAGCCAAGTGCCTCCGGGAGCATACGAGCAGTACTTC.

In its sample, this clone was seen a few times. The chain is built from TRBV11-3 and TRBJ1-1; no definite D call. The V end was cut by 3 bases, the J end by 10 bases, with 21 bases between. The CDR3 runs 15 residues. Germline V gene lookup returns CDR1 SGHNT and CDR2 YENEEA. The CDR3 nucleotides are TGTGCCAGCAGCTTGTCCGTTACAGCGGCCGGAGGAGCTTTCTTT. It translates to CASSLSVTAAGGAFF.

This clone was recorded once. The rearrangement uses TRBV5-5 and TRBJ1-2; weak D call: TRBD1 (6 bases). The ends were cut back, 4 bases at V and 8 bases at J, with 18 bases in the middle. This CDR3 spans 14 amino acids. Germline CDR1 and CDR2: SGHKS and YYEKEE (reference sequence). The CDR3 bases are TGTGCCAGCAGCCCACCAGGGGTTCCCTCCGGCTACACCTTC. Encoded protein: CASSPPGVPSGYTF.

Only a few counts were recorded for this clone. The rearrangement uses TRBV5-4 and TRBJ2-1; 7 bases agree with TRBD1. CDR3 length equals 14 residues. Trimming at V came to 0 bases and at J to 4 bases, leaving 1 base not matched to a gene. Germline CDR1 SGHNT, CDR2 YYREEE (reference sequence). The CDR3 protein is CASSLAQGYNEQFF. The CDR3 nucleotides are TGTGCCAGCAGCTTGGCACAGGGGTACAATGAGCAGTTCTTC. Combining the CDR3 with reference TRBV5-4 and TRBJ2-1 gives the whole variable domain ETGVTQSPTHLIKTRGQQVTLRCSSQSGHNTVSWYQQALGQGPQFIFQYYREEENGRGNFPPRFSGLQFPNYSSELNVNALELDDSALYLCASSLAQGYNEQFFGPGTRLTVL.

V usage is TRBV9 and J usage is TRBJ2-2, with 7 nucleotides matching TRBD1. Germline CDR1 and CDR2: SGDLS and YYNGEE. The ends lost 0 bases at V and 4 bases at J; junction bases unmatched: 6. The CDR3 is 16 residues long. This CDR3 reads CASSVGGTVLTGELFF. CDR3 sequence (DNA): TGTGCCAGCAGCGTAGGGGGGACAGTCCTCACCGGGGAGCTGTTTTTT.

Here the CDR3 DNA reads TGTGCCAGCAGTCTCTTAACAGATACGCAGTATTTT. This codes for CASSLLTDTQYF. This chain joins TRBV6-2 or TRBV6-3 and TRBJ2-3; D call uncertain. V was trimmed by 5 bases and J by 3 bases, leaving 6 bases between them. CDR3 size: 12 residues. Per the germline V gene, CDR1 is MNHEY and CDR2 is SVGEGT.

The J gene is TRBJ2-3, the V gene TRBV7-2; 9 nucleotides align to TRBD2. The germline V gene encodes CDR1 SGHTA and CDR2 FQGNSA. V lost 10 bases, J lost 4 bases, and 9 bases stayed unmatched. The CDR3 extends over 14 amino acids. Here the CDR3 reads CATTVSGGPDTQYF. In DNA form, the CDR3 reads TGTGCCACCACCGTCAGCGGGGGGCCAGATACGCAGTATTTT.

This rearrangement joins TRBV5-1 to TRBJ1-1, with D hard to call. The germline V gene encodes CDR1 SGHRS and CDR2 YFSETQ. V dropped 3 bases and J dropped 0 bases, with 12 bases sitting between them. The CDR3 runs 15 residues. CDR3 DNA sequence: TGCGCCAGCAGCTCAAGTGGGCAGCTGAACACTGAAGCTTTCTTT. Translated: CASSSSGQLNTEAFF.

The CDR3, as DNA: TGTGCCAGCAGCCCCGGCAGGGGGGACACTGAAGCTTTCTTT. This codes for CASSPGRGDTEAFF. The chain recombines TRBV7-2 with TRBJ1-1, with 7 bases aligning to TRBD1. The CDR3 spans 14 residues. Germline values: CDR1 SGHTA, CDR2 FQGNSA. V lost 5 bases and J lost 3; bases outside the gene matches: 6.

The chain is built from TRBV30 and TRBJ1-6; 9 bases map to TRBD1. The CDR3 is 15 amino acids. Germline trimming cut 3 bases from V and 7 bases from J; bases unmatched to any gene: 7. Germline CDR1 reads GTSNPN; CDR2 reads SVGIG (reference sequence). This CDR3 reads CAWRIQGAPNSPLHF. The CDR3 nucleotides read TGTGCCTGGAGGATACAGGGGGCCCCGAATTCACCCCTCCACTTT.

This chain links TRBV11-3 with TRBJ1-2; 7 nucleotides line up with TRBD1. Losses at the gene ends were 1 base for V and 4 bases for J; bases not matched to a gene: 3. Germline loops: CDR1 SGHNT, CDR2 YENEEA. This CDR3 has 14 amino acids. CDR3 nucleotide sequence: TGTGCCAGCAGCTTAGGGGACAGTGCCTATGGCTACACCTTC. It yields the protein CASSLGDSAYGYTF. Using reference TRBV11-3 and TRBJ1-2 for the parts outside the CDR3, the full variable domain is EAGVVQSPRYKIIEKKQPVAFWCNPISGHNTLYWYLQNLGQGPELLIRYENEEAVDDSQLPKDRFSAERLKGVDSTLKIQPAELGDSAVYLCASSLGDSAYGYTFGSGTRLTVV.

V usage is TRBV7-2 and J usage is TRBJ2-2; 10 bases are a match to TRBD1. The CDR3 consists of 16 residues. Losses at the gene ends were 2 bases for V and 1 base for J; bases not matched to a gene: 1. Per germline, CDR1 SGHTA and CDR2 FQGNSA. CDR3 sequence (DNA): TGTGCCAGCAGCTTACGGACAGGGGGGAACACCGGGGAGCTGTTTTTT. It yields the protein CASSLRTGGNTGELFF.

CDR3 in amino acids: CASTWGQNEKLFF. CDR3 nucleotide sequence: TGTGCCAGCACCTGGGGACAGAATGAAAAACTGTTTTTT. V is TRBV6-5 and J is TRBJ1-4; the match to TRBD1 covers 7 bases. This CDR3 has 13 amino acids. The V gene's germline CDR1 is MNHEY and CDR2 SVGAGI. The trim removed 7 bases at V and 5 bases at J, leaving 4 bases unmatched.

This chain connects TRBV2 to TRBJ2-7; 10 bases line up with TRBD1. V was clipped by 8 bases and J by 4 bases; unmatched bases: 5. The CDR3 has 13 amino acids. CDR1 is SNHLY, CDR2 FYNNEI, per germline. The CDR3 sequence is CASGRDRGYEQYF. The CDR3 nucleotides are TGTGCCAGCGGCCGGGACAGGGGATACGAGCAGTACTTC.

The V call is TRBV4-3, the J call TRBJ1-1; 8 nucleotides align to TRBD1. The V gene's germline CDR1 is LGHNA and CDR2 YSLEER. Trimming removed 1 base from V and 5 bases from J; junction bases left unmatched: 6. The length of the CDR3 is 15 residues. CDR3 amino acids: CASSQASTGGTEAFF. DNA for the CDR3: TGCGCCAGCAGCCAAGCGAGTACAGGGGGAACTGAAGCTTTCTTT.

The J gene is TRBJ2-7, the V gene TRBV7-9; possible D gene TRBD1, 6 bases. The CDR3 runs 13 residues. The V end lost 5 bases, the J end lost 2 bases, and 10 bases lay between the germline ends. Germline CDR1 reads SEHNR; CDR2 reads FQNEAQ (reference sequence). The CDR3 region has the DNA TGTGCCAGCAGCCCGGGACATGCCTACGAGCAGTACTTC. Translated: CASSPGHAYEQYF.

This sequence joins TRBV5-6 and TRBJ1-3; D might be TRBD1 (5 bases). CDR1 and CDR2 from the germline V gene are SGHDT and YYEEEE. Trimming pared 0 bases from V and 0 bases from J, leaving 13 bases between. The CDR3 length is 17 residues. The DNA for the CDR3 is TGTGCCAGCAGCTTGGACGGGGGAAGAGGCTCTGGAAACACCATATATTTT. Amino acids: CASSLDGGRGSGNTIYF.